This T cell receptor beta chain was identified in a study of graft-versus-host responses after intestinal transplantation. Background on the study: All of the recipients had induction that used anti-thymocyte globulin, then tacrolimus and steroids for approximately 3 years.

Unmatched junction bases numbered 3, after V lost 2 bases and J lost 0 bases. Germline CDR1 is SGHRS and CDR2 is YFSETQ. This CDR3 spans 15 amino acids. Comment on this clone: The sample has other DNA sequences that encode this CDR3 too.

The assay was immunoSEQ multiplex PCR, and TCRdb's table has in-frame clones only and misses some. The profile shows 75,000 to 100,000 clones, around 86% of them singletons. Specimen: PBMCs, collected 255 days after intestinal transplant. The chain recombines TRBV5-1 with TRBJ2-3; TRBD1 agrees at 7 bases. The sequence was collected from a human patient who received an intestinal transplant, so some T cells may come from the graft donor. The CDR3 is CASSLAGGSTDTQYF. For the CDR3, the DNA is TGCGCCAGCAGCTTAGCAGGGGGTAGCACAGATACGCAGTATTTT.